This TCR beta chain was profiled in a study of blood T cell repertoires in COVID-19. Across the study: Sites in the United States, Italy and Spain provided acute and convalescent COVID-19 samples. Sample material is recorded as cDNA or gDNA derived from T cells, B-cell-depleted T cells, or PBMCs.

Libraries were prepared by immunoSEQ multiplex PCR; TCRdb keeps only in-frame clonotypes and omits some of them. The sample includes 200,000 to 250,000 clones, around 90% of them seen just once. This study enrolled people aged 18 to 89 from roughly 24 US geographic areas. Within 2 weeks of study entry, exposed participants had contacted a PCR-confirmed or clinician-diagnosed COVID-19 case. This CDR3 spans 16 amino acids. The V gene's germline CDR1 is SGHTS and CDR2 YDEGEE. V shed 3 bases and J 7 bases; nucleotides not matched to a gene: 14. Sequences were obtained from PBMCs or T cells enriched from blood (not recorded which). This chain joins TRBV5-8 and TRBJ2-7; 9 nucleotides match TRBD1. The receptor's source is a man aged 25 to 45 who had been exposed to COVID-19. DNA for the CDR3: TGTGCCAGCAGCTGGGGATTGGGGGACAGGGACGGAGAGCAGTACTTC. Translated: CASSWGLGDRDGEQYF.